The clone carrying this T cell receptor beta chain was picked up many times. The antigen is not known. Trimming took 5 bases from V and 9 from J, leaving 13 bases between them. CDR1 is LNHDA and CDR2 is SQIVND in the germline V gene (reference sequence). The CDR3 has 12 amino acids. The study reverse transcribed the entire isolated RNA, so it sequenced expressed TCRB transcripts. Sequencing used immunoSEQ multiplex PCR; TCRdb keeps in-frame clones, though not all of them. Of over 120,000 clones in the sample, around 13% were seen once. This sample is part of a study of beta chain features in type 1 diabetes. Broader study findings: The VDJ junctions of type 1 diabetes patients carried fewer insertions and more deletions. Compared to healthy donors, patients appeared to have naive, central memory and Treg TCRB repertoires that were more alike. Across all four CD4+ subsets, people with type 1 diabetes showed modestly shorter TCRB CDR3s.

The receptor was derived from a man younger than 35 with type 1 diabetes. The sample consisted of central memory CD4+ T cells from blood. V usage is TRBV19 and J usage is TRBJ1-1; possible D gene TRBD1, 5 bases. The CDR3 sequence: CASSPGRVKAFF. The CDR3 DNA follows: TGTGCCAGTAGTCCCGGCAGGGTAAAAGCTTTCTTT.